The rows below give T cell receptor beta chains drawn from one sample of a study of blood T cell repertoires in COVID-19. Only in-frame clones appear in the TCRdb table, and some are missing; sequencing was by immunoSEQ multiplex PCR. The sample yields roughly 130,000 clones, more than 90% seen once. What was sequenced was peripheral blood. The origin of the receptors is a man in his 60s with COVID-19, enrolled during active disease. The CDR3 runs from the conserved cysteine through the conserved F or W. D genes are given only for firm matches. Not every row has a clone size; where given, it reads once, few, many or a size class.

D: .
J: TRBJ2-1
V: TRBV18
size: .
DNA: TGTGCCAGCTCACCACAAGGGGCCAGGGTGGGGAATGAGCAGTTCTTC
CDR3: CASSPQGARVGNEQFF

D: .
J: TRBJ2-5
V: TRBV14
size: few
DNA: TGTGCCAGCAGCCGCATCGGTAGAAAGGAGACCCAGTACTTC
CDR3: CASSRIGRKETQYF

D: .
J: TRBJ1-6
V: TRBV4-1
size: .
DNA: TGCGCCAGCAGCCACGATAAAGACCGGGGTTTGTCACCCCTCCACTTT
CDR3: CASSHDKDRGLSPLHF

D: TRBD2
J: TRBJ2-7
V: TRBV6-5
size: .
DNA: TGTGCCAGCAGATCAGCGGGGAGCACCTACGAGCAGTACTTC
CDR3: CASRSAGSTYEQYF

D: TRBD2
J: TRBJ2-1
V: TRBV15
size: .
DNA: TGTGCCACCAGCAGAGCTAGCGGGCTAAGCTCCTACAATGAGCAGTTCTTC
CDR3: CATSRASGLSSYNEQFF

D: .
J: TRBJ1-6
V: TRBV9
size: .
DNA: TGTGCCAGCAGCGTAAATAACTATTCACCCCTCCACTTT
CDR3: CASSVNNYSPLHF

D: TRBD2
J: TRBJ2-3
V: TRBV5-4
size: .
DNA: TGTGCCAGCAGCTTGGTGGCGGGAGGGGAAGCAGATACGCAGTATTTT
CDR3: CASSLVAGGEADTQYF

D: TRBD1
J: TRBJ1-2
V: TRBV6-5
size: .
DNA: TGTGCCAGCAGTTACGCAGGGGGTGGCCTGGGGTATGGCTACACCTTC
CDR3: CASSYAGGGLGYGYTF

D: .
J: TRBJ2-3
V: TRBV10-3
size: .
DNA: TGTGCCATCAGTGAGTCCCCTTTGGGGCTGGATACGCAGTATTTT
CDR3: CAISESPLGLDTQYF

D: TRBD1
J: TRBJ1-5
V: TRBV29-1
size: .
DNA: TGCAGCGGAAGGCGACAGGGCGATGCTCAGCCCCAGCATTTT
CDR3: CSGRRQGDAQPQHF

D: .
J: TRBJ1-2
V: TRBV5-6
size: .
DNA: TGTGCCAGCAGCTTGGACCAGAACTATGGCTACACCTTC
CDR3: CASSLDQNYGYTF

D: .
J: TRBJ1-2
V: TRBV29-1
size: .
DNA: TGCAGCAGCACGGGGGAGGGAACCTATGGCTACACCTTC
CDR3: CSSTGEGTYGYTF

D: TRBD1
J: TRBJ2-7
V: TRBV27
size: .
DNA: TGTGCCAGCAGTAGGGACAGGGATCGAGGCTACGAGCAGTACTTC
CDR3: CASSRDRDRGYEQYF

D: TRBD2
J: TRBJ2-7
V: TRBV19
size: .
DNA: TGTGCCAGTAAGGGCACTAGCGGTCTAAGTGAGCAGTACTTC
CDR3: CASKGTSGLSEQYF

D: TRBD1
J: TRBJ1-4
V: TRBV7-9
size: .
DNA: TGTGCCAGCAGCTTAGACAGGGGGACTAATGAAAAACTGTTTTTT
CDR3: CASSLDRGTNEKLFF

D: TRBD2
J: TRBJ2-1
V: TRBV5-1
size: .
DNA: TGCGCCAGCAGCTCGGGACTAGCGGTCTACAATGAGCAGTTCTTC
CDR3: CASSSGLAVYNEQFF

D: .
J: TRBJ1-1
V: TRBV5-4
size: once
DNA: TGTGCCAGCAGCTTGGTAAGGGGCATGAACACTGAAGCTTTCTTT
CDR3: CASSLVRGMNTEAFF

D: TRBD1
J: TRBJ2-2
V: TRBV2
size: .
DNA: TGTGCCAGCAGTAGACACCCGGGACAGGGGTACGGGGAGCTGTTTTTT
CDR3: CASSRHPGQGYGELFF

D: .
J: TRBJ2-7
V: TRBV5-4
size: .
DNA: TGTGCCAGCAGCTTGGATGCGGGAAGCTACGAGCAGTACTTC
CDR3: CASSLDAGSYEQYF

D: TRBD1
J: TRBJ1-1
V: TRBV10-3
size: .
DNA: TGTGCCATCAGTGGGGACAGAGCTGGAGGTGAAGCTTTCTTT
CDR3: CAISGDRAGGEAFF

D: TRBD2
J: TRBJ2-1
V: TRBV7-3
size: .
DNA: TGTGCCAGCAGACCCTCCCCGGGCGGGAGTGAGCAGTTCTTC
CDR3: CASRPSPGGSEQFF

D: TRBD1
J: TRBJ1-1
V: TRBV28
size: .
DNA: TGTGCCAGCAGTAGAGGGGACAGATTTTACACTGAAGCTTTCTTT
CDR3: CASSRGDRFYTEAFF

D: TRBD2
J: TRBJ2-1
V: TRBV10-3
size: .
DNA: TGTGCCATCAGAGGGACTAGCGGGAGGCCTAATGAGCAGTTCTTC
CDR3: CAIRGTSGRPNEQFF

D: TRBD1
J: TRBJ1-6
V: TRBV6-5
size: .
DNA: TGTGCCACCGCCGGGGACAGGGGAGGTTCACCCCTCCACTTT
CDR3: CATAGDRGGSPLHF

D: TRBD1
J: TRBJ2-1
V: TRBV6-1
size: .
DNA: TGTGCCAGCAGTGAAACTCCGGGACAGGGATACAATGAGCAGTTCTTC
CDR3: CASSETPGQGYNEQFF

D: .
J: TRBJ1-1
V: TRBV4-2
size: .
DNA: TGTGCCAGCAGCCCCACCGGGGGGAACACTGAAGCTTTCTTT
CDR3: CASSPTGGNTEAFF

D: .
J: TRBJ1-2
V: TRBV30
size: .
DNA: TGTGCCTGGAGTGTAGACAGATCCTACACCTTC
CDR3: CAWSVDRSYTF

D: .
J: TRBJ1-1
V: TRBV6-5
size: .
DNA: TGTGCCACTTCTCTAGGATTCACTGAAGCTTTCTTT
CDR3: CATSLGFTEAFF

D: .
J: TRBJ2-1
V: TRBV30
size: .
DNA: TGTGCCTGGAGTTATTCGGATGAGCAGTTCTTC
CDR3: CAWSYSDEQFF

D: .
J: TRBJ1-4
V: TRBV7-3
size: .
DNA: TGTGCCAGCAGCTTAACGGGCCAGAGTTTTGAAAAACTGTTTTTT
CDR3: CASSLTGQSFEKLFF

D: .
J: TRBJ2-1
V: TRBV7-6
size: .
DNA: TGTGCCAGCAGCTTGGATACTGGCGGCTCCTACAATGAGCAGTTCTTC
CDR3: CASSLDTGGSYNEQFF

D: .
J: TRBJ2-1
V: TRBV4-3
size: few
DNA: TGCGCCAGCAGCCAAGATGTACTAGGACTTGCCTATGAGCAGTTCTTC
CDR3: CASSQDVLGLAYEQFF

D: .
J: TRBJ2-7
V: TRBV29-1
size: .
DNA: TGCAGCGCGGGGGGACAGGCAATAACCGAGCAGTACTTC
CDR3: CSAGGQAITEQYF

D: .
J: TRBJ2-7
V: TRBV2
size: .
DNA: TGTGCCAGCAGTGGAAGAGGGTTGAAGGACGAGCAGTACTTC
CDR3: CASSGRGLKDEQYF

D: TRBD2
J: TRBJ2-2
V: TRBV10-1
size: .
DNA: TGCGCCAGCAGTGATAGTGCCGGGAGGGTGGTTAACACCGGGGAGCTGTTTTTT
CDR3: CASSDSAGRVVNTGELFF

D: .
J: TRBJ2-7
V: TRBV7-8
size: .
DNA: TGTGCCAGCAGCTATAATGTCCGGGACTCTTCCTACGAGCAGTACTTC
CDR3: CASSYNVRDSSYEQYF

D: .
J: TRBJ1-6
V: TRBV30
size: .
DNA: TGTGCCTGGTCCCAAGCAGGGAATTCACCCCTCCACTTT
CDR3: CAWSQAGNSPLHF

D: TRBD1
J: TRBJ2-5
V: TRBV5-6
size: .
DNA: TGTGCCAGCAGCTTGGAGGGACAGTATAACCAAGAGACCCAGTACTTC
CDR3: CASSLEGQYNQETQYF

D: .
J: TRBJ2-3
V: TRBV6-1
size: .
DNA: TGTGCCAGCAGTGGCCTAGCCCCAGATACGCAGTATTTT
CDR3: CASSGLAPDTQYF

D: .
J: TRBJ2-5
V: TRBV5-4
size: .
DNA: TGTGCCAGCAGCCATAAAAGGGACAACCAAGAGACCCAGTACTTC
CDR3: CASSHKRDNQETQYF

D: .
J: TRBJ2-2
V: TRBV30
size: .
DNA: TGTGCCTGGACAGTTAGCCGAGCTCCTGGGGAGCTGTTTTTT
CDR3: CAWTVSRAPGELFF

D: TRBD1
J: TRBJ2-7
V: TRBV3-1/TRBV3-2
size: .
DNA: TGTGCCAGCAGCCAAGAGGGACAGGGGGCGAACGAGCAGTACTTC
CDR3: CASSQEGQGANEQYF

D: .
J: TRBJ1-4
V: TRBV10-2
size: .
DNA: TGCGCCAGCAGTGAGCCAGGGGCTAATGAAAAACTGTTTTTT
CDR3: CASSEPGANEKLFF

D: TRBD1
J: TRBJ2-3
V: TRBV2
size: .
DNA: TGTGCCAGCAGTTTTGACAGGGGGGAGCCAGATACGCAGTATTTT
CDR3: CASSFDRGEPDTQYF

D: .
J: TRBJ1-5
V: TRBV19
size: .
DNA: TGTGCCAGTAGTATTACGGGCGGGCGCAATCAGCCCCAGCATTTT
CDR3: CASSITGGRNQPQHF

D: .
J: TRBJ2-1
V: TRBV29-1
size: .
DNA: TGCAGCGTTTCTGAACTCATTCCCAATGAGCAGTTCTTC
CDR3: CSVSELIPNEQFF

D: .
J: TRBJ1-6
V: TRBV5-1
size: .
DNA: TGCGCCAGCAGCTTGGGCCAGGCCGATTCACCCCTCCACTTT
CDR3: CASSLGQADSPLHF

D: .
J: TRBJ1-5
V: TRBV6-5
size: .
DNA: TGTGCCAGCAGGGACAGACCCAATCAGCCCCAGCATTTT
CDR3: CASRDRPNQPQHF

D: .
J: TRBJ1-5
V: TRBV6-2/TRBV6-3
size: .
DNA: TGTGCCAGCAGTCCCACCGACGGGAACAATCAGCCCCAGCATTTT
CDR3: CASSPTDGNNQPQHF

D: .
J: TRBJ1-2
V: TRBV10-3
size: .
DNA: TGTGCCATCAGTGCTGGGAGGTATGGCTACACCTTC
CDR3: CAISAGRYGYTF

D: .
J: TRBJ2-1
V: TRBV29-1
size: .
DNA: TGCAGCGTTGAAGCTAGCATTTCGGTCAGTGAGCAGTTCTTC
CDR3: CSVEASISVSEQFF

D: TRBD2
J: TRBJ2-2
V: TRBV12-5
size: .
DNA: TGTGCTAGTGTATGGGGACTAGCGGGAATATCGAACACCGGGGAGCTGTTTTTT
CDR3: CASVWGLAGISNTGELFF

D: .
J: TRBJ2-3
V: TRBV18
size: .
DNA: TGTGCCAGCTCACCGCTGGCCAGGGTCGGGACAGATACGCAGTATTTT
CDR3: CASSPLARVGTDTQYF

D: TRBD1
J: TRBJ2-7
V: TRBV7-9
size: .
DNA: TGTGCCAGCAGCCCCAGGACAGGGAGCTCCTACGAGCAGTACTTC
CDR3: CASSPRTGSSYEQYF